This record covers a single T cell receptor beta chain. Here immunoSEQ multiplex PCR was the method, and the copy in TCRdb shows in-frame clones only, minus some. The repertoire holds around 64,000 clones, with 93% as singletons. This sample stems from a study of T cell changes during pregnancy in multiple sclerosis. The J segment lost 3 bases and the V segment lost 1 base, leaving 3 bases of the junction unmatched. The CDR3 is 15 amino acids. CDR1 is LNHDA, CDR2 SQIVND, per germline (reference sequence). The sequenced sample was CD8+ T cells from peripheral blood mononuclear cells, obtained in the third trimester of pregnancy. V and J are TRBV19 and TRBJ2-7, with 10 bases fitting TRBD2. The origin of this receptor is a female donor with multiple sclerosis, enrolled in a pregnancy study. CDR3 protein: CASSIGLAGFYEQYF. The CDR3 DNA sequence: TGTGCCAGTAGTATAGGACTAGCGGGCTTCTACGAGCAGTACTTC.